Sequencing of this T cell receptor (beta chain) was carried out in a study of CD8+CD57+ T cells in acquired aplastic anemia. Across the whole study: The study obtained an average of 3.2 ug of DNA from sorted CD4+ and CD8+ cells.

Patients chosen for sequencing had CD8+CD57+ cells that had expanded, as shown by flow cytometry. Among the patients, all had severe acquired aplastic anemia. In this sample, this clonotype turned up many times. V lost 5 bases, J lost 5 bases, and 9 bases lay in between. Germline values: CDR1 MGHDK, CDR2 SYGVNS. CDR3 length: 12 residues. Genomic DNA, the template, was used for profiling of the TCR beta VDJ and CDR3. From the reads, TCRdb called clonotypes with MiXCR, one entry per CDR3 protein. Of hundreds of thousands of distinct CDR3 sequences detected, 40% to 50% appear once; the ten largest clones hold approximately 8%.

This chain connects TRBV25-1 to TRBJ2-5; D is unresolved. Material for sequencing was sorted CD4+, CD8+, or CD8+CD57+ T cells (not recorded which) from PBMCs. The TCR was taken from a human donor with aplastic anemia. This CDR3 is CASSKRSETQYF. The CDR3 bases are TGTGCCAGCAGTAAACGGTCGGAGACCCAGTACTTC.